This TCR beta chain is drawn from a study of beta chain features in type 1 diabetes. Overall study findings and caveats: Comparison showed that naive, central memory and Treg TCRB repertoires appeared more similar among patients than among healthy donors. When VDJ junctions were examined, type 1 diabetes patients showed fewer insertions and more deletions.

Points on this clone: Antigen specificity is unknown.

Every isolated RNA sample was fully reverse transcribed, so sequencing captured expressed TCRB transcripts. The table came from immunoSEQ multiplex PCR; TCRdb's copy has only in-frame clones and leaves some out. This sample carries roughly 150,000 clones, around 10% of them seen once, and the ten largest clones take about 2%. Each sorted fraction was over 95% pure. Germline assignment: CDR1 MGHRA and CDR2 YSYEKL. V was shortened by 6 bases and J by 4 bases, with 18 bases between the two germline ends. The CDR3 covers 15 residues. This clonotype was sampled from a man aged 18 to 35 in good health. The sample consisted of central memory CD4+ T cells from blood. V usage is TRBV4-1 and J usage is TRBJ1-2, with D perhaps TRBD1 (5 bases). The DNA of the CDR3 is TGCGCCAGCAGGGAGGACCGACAGTCGAGCTATGGCTACACCTTC. Translated: CASREDRQSSYGYTF.